This record covers a single T cell receptor (beta chain). The germline V gene has CDR1 MNHEY and CDR2 SVGAGI. J gave up 1 base and V 5 bases, and 5 bases lay outside the gene matches. CDR3 length: 15 amino acids. Repertoires were generated with immunoSEQ multiplex PCR, while TCRdb's copy carries only in-frame clones and drops some. The table lists 100,000 to 150,000 clones, 75% to 90% of them singletons. This sample is drawn from a study of T cell responses to AZD1222 COVID-19 vaccine. Specimen: peripheral blood, collected on day 0 of AZD1222 vaccination. The chain is built from TRBV6-5 and TRBJ1-1; 9 bases agree with TRBD1. The source is an adult in good health. DNA of the CDR3: TGTGCCAGCAGTAACCCGGGACAGGGGAACACTGAAGCTTTCTTT. Its translation is CASSNPGQGNTEAFF.